The next 20 T cell receptor beta chains were all read from a single sample in a study of T cells in Graves' hyperthyroidism and ophthalmopathy. Amplification targeted TCR beta CDR3 regions from RNA transcripts. TCR CDR3 regions were first amplified by RT-PCR with HTBI primers. MiXCR, applied by TCRdb to the multiplex PCR reads, yields one record per CDR3 protein. The profile covers around 350,000 distinct CDR3 sequences, with about a fifth appearing a single time and around 3.6% taken by the ten largest. Sequencing was carried out using blood. These receptors all come from a woman under 30 with Graves' hyperthyroidism.

The V gene is TRBV6-1, the J gene TRBJ1-6; D not certain. Germline CDR1 reads MNHNS; CDR2 reads SASEGT. The V gene lost 3 bases and the J gene lost 10 bases, with 19 bases spanning the gap. The CDR3 contains 16 residues. Written as DNA, the CDR3 is TGTGCCAGCAGTGATCGTAAGGGATCAGGTGGATCACCCCTCCACTTT. Its translation is CASSDRKGSGGSPLHF.

This clonotype appeared many times. This chain links TRBV3-1 with TRBJ2-7, with D perhaps matching TRBD2 (5 bases). This CDR3 comprises 15 residues. The V end lost 2 bases, the J end lost 6 bases, and 17 bases lay between the germline ends. Per the germline V gene, CDR1 is LGHDT and CDR2 is YNNKEL (reference sequence). The CDR3 DNA sequence: TGTGCCAGCAGCCAATTAGCGTTTGGCGGAGCCGAGCAGTACTTC. This codes for CASSQLAFGGAEQYF.

J is TRBJ1-2 and V is TRBV6-1; D gene ambiguous. V dropped 10 bases and J dropped 0 bases, with 12 bases sitting between them. This CDR3 has 13 amino acids. Germline V gene lookup returns CDR1 MNHNS and CDR2 SASEGT. The CDR3 bases are TGTGCCACCGGTGGTGACTCTAACTATGGCTACACCTTC. Protein sequence: CATGGDSNYGYTF.

In this sample, this clonotype turned up many times. The rearrangement uses TRBV2 and TRBJ2-5; TRBD2 aligns across 10 bases. Unmatched junction bases numbered 11, after V lost 6 bases and J lost 7 bases. The CDR3 contains 15 residues. Germline lookup yields CDR1 SNHLY and CDR2 FYNNEI. The CDR3: CASSVQRGGPRTQYF. DNA of the CDR3: TGTGCCAGCAGCGTTCAGCGGGGGGGTCCACGGACCCAGTACTTC.

This clonotype occurred a few times. The chain recombines TRBV28 with TRBJ2-5, with D perhaps being TRBD1 or TRBD2 (7 bases each). The germline V gene has CDR1 MDHEN and CDR2 SYDVKM. V lost 11 bases and J lost 1, with 20 bases in between. The CDR3 length is 15 residues. The CDR3 DNA sequence: TGTGCCTCCTTCCCAGGGGGGGGCCCCCAAGAGACCCAGTACTTC. It is translated as CASFPGGGPQETQYF.

This clonotype showed up many times. The chain uses TRBV29-1 and TRBJ1-5; TRBD1 is a possible D gene (6 bases). The V end lost 3 bases, the J end lost 6 bases, and 12 bases lay between the germline ends. Looked up from germline, CDR1 is SQVTM and CDR2 is ANQGSEA. This CDR3 contains 13 residues. The CDR3: CSVEGADGQPQHF. The DNA for the CDR3 is TGCAGCGTTGAGGGGGCAGATGGTCAGCCCCAGCATTTT.

This clonotype occurred many times. The chain carries TRBV2 and TRBJ1-2, with D maybe TRBD1 (5 bases). Trimming left V 7 bases short and J 4 bases short, with 13 bases between. The CDR3 covers 13 residues. Germline CDR1 reads SNHLY; CDR2 reads FYNNEI. CDR3 loop: CASIRGLIYGYTF. In DNA, the CDR3 is TGTGCCAGCATTCGGGGACTAATCTATGGCTACACCTTC.

This clonotype was seen ten or more times. The chain employs TRBV15 and TRBJ1-1, with 8 positions matching TRBD1. J lost 4 bases, V lost 0 bases, and 10 bases had no gene match. There are 17 residues in the CDR3. Germline CDR1 is LNHNV and CDR2 is YYDKDF (reference sequence). In DNA, the CDR3 is TGTGCCACCAGCAGAGACACGACAGGGGCGGGTAGCACTGAAGCTTTCTTT. Amino acid sequence: CATSRDTTGAGSTEAFF.

V and J are TRBV2 and TRBJ2-5, with TRBD2 matching over 7 bases. The CDR3 extends over 12 amino acids. V was clipped by 10 bases and J by 4 bases; unmatched bases: 6. Germline V lookup: CDR1 SNHLY, CDR2 FYNNEI. The CDR3, as DNA: TGTGCCACGTGGGGGGGGAGAGAGACCCAGTACTTC. This translates into CATWGGRETQYF. The full variable domain, with the rest looked up from reference TRBV2 and TRBJ2-5, is EPEVTQTPSHQVTQMGQEVILRCVPISNHLYFYWYRQILGQKVEFLVSFYNNEISEKSEIFDDQFSVERPDGSNFTLKIRSTKLEDSAMYFCATWGGRETQYFGPGTRLLVL.

Only a few counts were recorded for this clonotype. The gene calls are TRBV19 and TRBJ2-2; D call uncertain. The CDR3 runs 16 residues. The V gene lost 2 bases and the J gene lost 0 bases, with 10 bases spanning the gap. CDR1 is LNHDA, CDR2 SQIVND, per germline (reference sequence). The CDR3 DNA follows: TGTGCCAGTAGTATATCGGGCGGAGCGAACACCGGGGAGCTGTTTTTT. Amino acids: CASSISGGANTGELFF.

The chain links TRBV3-1 to TRBJ2-5; 9 nucleotides agree with TRBD2. The CDR3 has 15 residues. With V trimmed by 4 bases and J by 4 bases, 7 bases remained unmatched. The germline V gene encodes CDR1 LGHDT and CDR2 YNNKEL (reference sequence). Here the CDR3 reads CASSLEAGGGETQYF. Written as DNA, the CDR3 is TGTGCCAGCAGCCTAGAAGCGGGGGGCGGAGAGACCCAGTACTTC.

This chain uses TRBV15 with TRBJ1-1; TRBD1 might be the D (6 bases). The CDR3 extends over 14 amino acids. The germline CDR1 and CDR2 sequences are LNHNV and YYDKDF (reference sequence). Trimming shortened V by 0 bases and J by 7 bases, and 12 bases separated the two germline ends. The CDR3 coding sequence is TGTGCCACCAGCAGAGATTTCAGGGGCGGTGAAGCTTTCTTT. Amino acids: CATSRDFRGGEAFF. The full variable domain, rest sourced from reference TRBV15 and TRBJ1-1, is DAMVIQNPRYQVTQFGKPVTLSCSQTLNHNVMYWYQQKSSQAPKLLFHYYDKDFNNEADTPDNFQSRRPNTSFCFLDIRSPGLGDTAMYLCATSRDFRGGEAFFGQGTRLTVV.

This clonotype was recorded many times. The rearrangement links TRBV12-3 or TRBV12-4 to TRBJ2-7; D unresolved. Between the trimmed V and J ends, which lost 2 bases and 2 bases, there was a span of 10 bases. CDR3 length: 14 amino acids. CDR3 in DNA: TGTGCCAGCAGTTTAAGGTCAGGAGCCTACGAGCAGTACTTC. This gives the protein CASSLRSGAYEQYF.

In this sample, this clonotype turned up many times. This chain links TRBV7-3 with TRBJ2-2; TRBD2 matches at 8 bases. V lost 3 bases to trimming and J lost 1 base; unmatched junction nucleotides: 4. The germline gives CDR1 SGHTA, CDR2 FQGTGA. The CDR3 contains 16 residues. The CDR3 region is CASSLPGGLNTGELFF. CDR3 bases: TGTGCCAGCAGCTTGCCGGGGGGGCTGAACACCGGGGAGCTGTTTTTT.

This clonotype was seen ten or more times. This sequence joins TRBV20-1 and TRBJ1-2; D ambiguous. Deletions cut 0 bases from V and 3 bases from J, with 23 bases between. Per germline, CDR1 DFQATT and CDR2 SNEGSKA (reference sequence). The CDR3 length is 18 residues. The DNA for the CDR3 is TGCAGTGCTAGAGATAGACGGGCGGGATGGGCGGCGTACTATGGCTACACCTTC. This gives the protein CSARDRRAGWAAYYGYTF.

On this clonotype: Sequence at one end of the junction differs from germline and may be a read error. J is TRBJ1-2 and V is TRBV6-2 or TRBV6-3; TRBD1 might be the D (5 bases). The CDR3 runs 15 residues. Germline CDR1 and CDR2: MNHEY and SVGEGT. Written as DNA, the CDR3 is TGTGTCAGCAGTTACCGGACGTCCGGGGGCTATGGCTACACCTTC. Amino acids: CVSSYRTSGGYGYTF.

This clonotype was observed many times. The chain couples TRBV20-1 to TRBJ1-5, with D hard to call. The CDR3 contains 14 residues. Per the germline V gene, CDR1 is DFQATT and CDR2 is SNEGSKA (reference sequence). V was trimmed by 0 bases and J by 0 bases, leaving 6 bases between them. The CDR3 DNA reads as TGCAGTGCTAGAGACGGTTATAGCAATCAGCCCCAGCATTTT. This encodes CSARDGYSNQPQHF.

This clonotype showed up many times. This chain links TRBV6-5 with TRBJ1-1; maybe TRBD1 (5 bases). V gave up 6 bases and J gave up 1 base, with 9 bases separating them. Germline-derived CDR1 and CDR2 are MNHEY and SVGAGI. The CDR3 is 13 residues long. The CDR3: CASRGGANTEAFF. The CDR3 DNA reads as TGTGCCAGCAGGGGGGGAGCGAACACTGAAGCTTTCTTT.

The CDR3 DNA reads as TGTGCCAGTAGTATTTCACAGGGTCCTCCGAAGACCCAGTACTTC. It is translated as CASSISQGPPKTQYF. The rearrangement links TRBV19 to TRBJ2-5; tentatively, D is TRBD1 (6 bases). V was pared by 3 bases and J by 6 bases, with 17 bases between. The V gene's germline CDR1 is LNHDA and CDR2 SQIVND (reference sequence). CDR3 size: 15 residues.

This chain links TRBV6-5 with TRBJ1-1; D unresolved. There are 15 residues in the CDR3. Germline lookup yields CDR1 MNHEY and CDR2 SVGAGI. V shed 2 bases and J shed 1 base, with 11 bases lying between them. As DNA, the CDR3 is TGTGCCAGCAGTTACGGGCAAGGACGGAACACTGAAGCTTTCTTT. Translating it yields CASSYGQGRNTEAFF.